Below, one TCR beta chain is given with its context. This receptor's antigen is unknown. Base qualities are missing; no much larger clone stands one base away. This entry belongs to a study of radiotherapy plus CTLA-4 blockade in lung cancer (dated by TCRdb to between 2018 and 2020). A note on the overall study: Objective responses were observed in roughly a sixth of enrolled patients, and disease control was achieved in approximately 29%.

V was cut back by 1 base and J by 3 bases, leaving a gap of 10 bases between them. Including cysteine and phenylalanine, the CDR3 has 14 amino acids. Only the CDR3 DNA stays, 42 bases, in frame from base 1. CDR1 and CDR2 (LGHNA, YNFKEQ) derive from the germline V gene. The study tested focal radiation therapy combined with CTLA-4 blockade (ipilimumab) in patients with chemo-refractory metastatic non-small-cell lung cancer. Beyond this particular receptor, the publication reports: After treatment with radiotherapy and ipilimumab, TCR clones that originated in tumors expanded in peripheral blood. Early dynamic changes in blood T cell clones, together with increased serum interferon-beta after radiation, were reported as the strongest predictors of response.

Library preparation was by the immunoSEQ multiplex PCR assay. TCRdb took this table from immuneACCESS and kept in-frame rearrangements with V and J called. Such tables lack part of the clones; where checked against another copy, unresolved V genes explain under half of the gap, and the rest is unexplained. The sample profile shows under 100,000 clones; approximately 80% of them were found once. Of the sample, 14% to 15% is held by the ten largest clones. The sequence links TRBV4-2 to TRBJ2-7; no D gene can be assigned with confidence. The material sequenced was peripheral blood, taken from a patient treated with radiotherapy plus ipilimumab. The sequence was collected from a human donor with non-small cell lung cancer that progressed on radiotherapy plus ipilimumab. The CDR3 region reads CASSQVASHYEQYF. The sequenced DNA is TGTGCCAGCAGCCAAGTCGCCAGTCACTACGAGCAGTACTTC.